These 26 T cell receptor beta chains were all obtained from the same sample, sequenced in a study of CD8 T cells in ankylosing spondylitis. TCRdb processed the 5' RACE reads anew with MiXCR; each CDR3 protein has one entry. Of 90,000 to 100,000 distinct CDR3 sequences listed, roughly 8.7% are singletons. The sequencing sample was made of blood, either unsorted or a sorted T cell fraction (not recorded which). These receptors were collected from a male donor with ankylosing spondylitis or in good health (not recorded which).

The chain employs TRBV20-1 and TRBJ1-3; tentatively, D is TRBD1 (5 bases). The V end was cut by 5 bases, the J end by 2 bases, with 10 bases between. This CDR3 has 13 amino acids. CDR1 and CDR2 (germline): DFQATT, SNEGSKA (reference sequence). The CDR3 spells CSAYPGAGNTIYF. The DNA for the CDR3 is TGCAGTGCTTACCCGGGGGCTGGAAACACCATATATTTT.

This clonotype was picked up many times. The chain joins TRBV19 to TRBJ1-3; D perhaps matches TRBD1 (5 bases). This CDR3 is built from 14 residues. Germline-derived CDR1 and CDR2 are LNHDA and SQIVND (reference sequence). The V and J ends lost 10 bases and 0 bases respectively, with 13 bases between them. In DNA, the CDR3 is TGTGCCACCCGGGGACGGCACTCTGGAAACACCATATATTTT. It specifies CATRGRHSGNTIYF.

There are many counts of this clonotype. The rearrangement joins TRBV21-1 to TRBJ2-7; whether TRBD1, the table's D call, matches the DNA was not checked. TRBV21-1 is designated a pseudogene. This CDR3 has 9 residues. CDR3: CASTGLGVF. In nucleotides, the CDR3 is TGTGCCAGCACGGGGCTTGGGGTCTTC.

This clonotype was counted many times. This sequence joins TRBV12-3 or TRBV12-4 and TRBJ2-5, with D unresolved. The CDR3 runs to 14 residues. The ends were cut back, 7 bases at V and 5 bases at J, with 17 bases in the middle. The CDR3 nucleotides are TGTGCCAGCACCTTGACCTGGGTATGGGAGACCCAGTACTTC. This encodes CASTLTWVWETQYF.

The chain combines TRBV27 with TRBJ2-7, with D maybe TRBD2 (6 bases). The ends were cut back, 2 bases at V and 4 bases at J, with 18 bases in the middle. CDR1 MNHEY and CDR2 SMNVEV come from the germline V gene (reference sequence). This CDR3 has 16 residues. The CDR3 loop is CASSLGRRQGLYEQYF. The CDR3 bases are TGTGCCAGCAGTTTAGGGAGGAGGCAGGGTCTGTACGAGCAGTACTTC.

This clonotype showed up many times. This rearrangement joins TRBV15 to TRBJ1-3, with TRBD1 matching 8 bases. CDR1 and CDR2 (germline): LNHNV, YYDKDF (reference sequence). V gave up 1 base and J gave up 4 bases; unmatched junction bases: 9. This CDR3 has 17 residues. CDR3 bases: TGTGCCACCAGCAGAGCCCCAGGACAGGGAAGGGGAAACACCATATATTTT. It codes for CATSRAPGQGRGNTIYF.

In this sample, this clonotype turned up many times. CDR3 residues: CASRGLAEAFF. CDR3 bases: TGTGCCTCTCGGGGGTTGGCTGAAGCTTTCTTT. J is TRBJ1-1 and V is TRBV2, with D possibly being TRBD1 (5 bases). V was cut by 11 bases and J by 6 bases, with 13 bases left in between. CDR1 is SNHLY and CDR2 is FYNNEI in the germline V gene. This CDR3 has 11 amino acids.

This clonotype has a count of ten or more. The rearrangement joins TRBV4-3 to TRBJ2-2, with a possible D match to TRBD1 (6 bases). The CDR3 is 15 amino acids. V dropped 1 base and J dropped 4 bases, with 10 bases sitting between them. The germline gives CDR1 LGHNA, CDR2 YSLEER. In DNA, the CDR3 is TGCGCCAGCAGCCAAGGAACAGGGATCACCGGGGAGCTGTTTTTT. Residues: CASSQGTGITGELFF.

This clonotype has only a few counts. The J gene is TRBJ1-5, the V gene TRBV6-1, with 7 positions matching TRBD1. This CDR3 region has 14 residues. Losses at the gene ends were 6 bases for V and 11 bases for J; bases not matched to a gene: 13. CDR1 is MNHNS and CDR2 is SASEGT in the germline V gene. The CDR3 sequence: CASRRQGPGRAQHF. For the CDR3, the DNA is TGTGCCAGCAGGAGACAGGGCCCCGGCCGGGCCCAGCATTTT.

This clonotype came up a few times. The V and J genes are TRBV2 and TRBJ1-1, with unresolved D. Trimming stripped 0 bases from V and 8 bases from J, with 4 bases between. The CDR3 is 11 residues long. Germline lookup yields CDR1 SNHLY and CDR2 FYNNEI. The CDR3 sequence: CASSEAGEAFF. The CDR3 DNA reads as TGTGCCAGCAGTGAAGCGGGGGAAGCTTTCTTT.

There are many counts of this clonotype. V gene TRBV9 combines with J gene TRBJ1-2; no reliable D call. This CDR3 has 16 residues. Per germline, CDR1 SGDLS and CDR2 YYNGEE. Trimming removed 6 bases at V and 1 base at J, with 19 bases between. This chain's CDR3 is CASTQRTSPYNYGYTF. The DNA for the CDR3 is TGTGCCAGCACCCAGAGGACCAGCCCATATAACTATGGCTACACCTTC.

This clonotype was observed many times. The chain uses TRBV4-2 and TRBJ2-5, with 12 bases identical to TRBD2. The CDR3 is 16 residues long. J gave up 4 bases and V 1 base, and 4 bases lay outside the gene matches. Germline-derived CDR1 and CDR2 are LGHNA and YNFKEQ. CDR3 sequence: CASSQGLAGERETQYF. The CDR3 coding sequence is TGTGCCAGCAGCCAAGGACTAGCGGGAGAACGAGAGACCCAGTACTTC.

The chain is built from TRBV19 and TRBJ1-1; TRBD1 might be the D (5 bases). From germline, CDR1 is LNHDA and CDR2 SQIVND (reference sequence). Trimming pared 6 bases from V and 1 base from J, leaving 9 bases between. CDR3 length: 13 residues. CDR3 nucleotides: TGTGCCAGTAGATGGGGACCGAACACTGAAGCTTTCTTT. This translates into CASRWGPNTEAFF.

This clonotype was seen at least ten times. The genes are TRBV10-3 and TRBJ2-1; D may be TRBD2 (5 bases). Germline CDR1 ENHRY, CDR2 SYGVKD. CDR3 length: 12 residues. V shed 8 bases and J shed 10 bases, with 15 bases lying between them. CDR3 sequence (DNA): TGTGCCATCGGTAGATCGGGAAAGGAGCAGTTCTTC. As protein: CAIGRSGKEQFF.

This chain links TRBV7-8 with TRBJ2-2; 8 bases fit TRBD2. Trimming took 3 bases from V and 1 from J; bases not matched to a gene: 4. The CDR3 loop spans 16 amino acids. CDR1 is SGHVS, CDR2 FQNEAQ, per germline. The CDR3 sequence: CASSFSAGENTGELFF. The CDR3 DNA sequence: TGTGCCAGCAGCTTTTCAGCGGGGGAGAACACCGGGGAGCTGTTTTTT.

The table lists this clonotype with a few counts. The chain is built from TRBV7-2 and TRBJ2-1; TRBD1 aligns across 7 bases. Germline loops: CDR1 SGHTA, CDR2 FQGNSA. The V and J ends lost 5 bases and 2 bases, in that order; junction bases with no gene match: 3. This CDR3 has 14 amino acids. CDR3 amino acids: CASSPGTAYNEQFF. The CDR3 DNA sequence: TGTGCCAGCAGCCCCGGGACAGCCTACAATGAGCAGTTCTTC.

There are a few counts of this clonotype. The rearrangement uses TRBV20-1 and TRBJ1-2; D gene ambiguous. Germline CDR1 and CDR2: DFQATT and SNEGSKA (reference sequence). There are 13 residues in the CDR3. Trimming took 0 bases from V and 8 from J, leaving 13 bases between them. CDR3 DNA sequence: TGCAGTGCTAGAGATGGCGGCAGAGCCGGCTACACCTTC. Translating gives CSARDGGRAGYTF.

This clonotype came up many times. The V and J genes are TRBV6-5 and TRBJ2-7; D is possibly TRBD2 (6 bases). The CDR3 loop spans 15 amino acids. Germline V gene data show CDR1 as MNHEY and CDR2 as SVGAGI. V was clipped by 1 base and J by 4 bases, with 14 bases between them. The CDR3 region has the DNA TGTGCCAGCAGTTACTTGGGCGGGGCCGGTTACGAGCAGTACTTC. Residues: CASSYLGGAGYEQYF.

This clonotype was seen at least ten times. This chain uses TRBV5-5 with TRBJ1-5, with a weak D call TRBD1 (5 bases). The V gene lost 0 bases and the J gene lost 8 bases, with 15 bases spanning the gap. The germline V gene has CDR1 SGHKS and CDR2 YYEKEE (reference sequence). The CDR3 is made up of 15 amino acids. In nucleotides, the CDR3 is TGTGCCAGCAGCTTGGCCGGGGGATGGCCAGAGCCCCAGCATTTT. This gives the protein CASSLAGGWPEPQHF.

This chain connects TRBV28 to TRBJ1-5, with TRBD1 matching over 7 bases. The CDR3 is 15 residues long. Germline assignment: CDR1 MDHEN and CDR2 SYDVKM. Trimming took 5 bases from V and 8 from J; bases not matched to a gene: 12. This CDR3 is CASSLRDREVEPQHF. In nucleotides, the CDR3 is TGTGCCAGCAGTCTCCGCGACAGGGAAGTTGAGCCCCAGCATTTT.

In its sample, this clonotype was seen many times. The gene calls are TRBV5-1 and TRBJ2-5, with 11 bases lining up with TRBD2. Per the germline V gene, CDR1 is SGHRS and CDR2 is YFSETQ. The CDR3 extends over 14 amino acids. Trimming at V came to 4 bases and at J to 1 base, leaving 0 bases not matched to a gene. The CDR3 reads CASSGTSGQETQYF. The CDR3 nucleotides are TGCGCCAGCAGCGGGACTAGCGGCCAAGAGACCCAGTACTTC.

Many counts were recorded for this clonotype. The genes are TRBV18 and TRBJ2-3; TRBD2 might be the D (6 bases). The CDR3 spans 13 residues. Germline V lookup: CDR1 KGHSH, CDR2 LQKENI. V dropped 2 bases and J dropped 6 bases, with 9 bases sitting between them. This CDR3 reads CASSPFGGDTQYF. The DNA of the CDR3 is TGTGCCAGCTCACCATTTGGAGGGGATACGCAGTATTTT. Variable domain in full (rest from reference TRBV18 and TRBJ2-3): NAGVMQNPRHLVRRRGQEARLRCSPMKGHSHVYWYRQLPEEGLKFMVYLQKENIIDESGMPKERFSAEFPKEGPSILRIQQVVRGDSAAYFCASSPFGGDTQYFGPGTRLTVL.

Many counts were recorded for this clonotype. The chain links TRBV18 to TRBJ1-4; the D gene is possibly TRBD1 (6 bases). This CDR3 is 14 amino acids long. Germline V lookup: CDR1 KGHSH, CDR2 LQKENI. V lost 3 bases and J 7 bases, leaving 12 bases between the germline ends. CDR3 loop: CASSPTGRTEKLFF. The CDR3, as DNA: TGTGCCAGCTCACCCACAGGGAGGACTGAAAAACTGTTTTTT.

This clonotype was counted many times. The chain has TRBV29-1 and TRBJ2-7; D gene uncertain. The CDR3 runs to 15 residues. Germline assignment: CDR1 SQVTM and CDR2 ANQGSEA. V lost 2 bases to trimming and J lost 3 bases, with 17 bases between them. CDR3 bases: TGCAGCGTTGAATTCGCAGATCCTACAAACTACGAGCAGTACTTC. It translates to CSVEFADPTNYEQYF.

This clonotype was detected ten times or more. This chain connects TRBV24-1 to TRBJ1-4; weak D call: TRBD1 (5 bases). Germline loops: CDR1 KGHDR, CDR2 SFDVKD. The CDR3 covers 14 residues. V lost 10 bases and J lost 7, with 18 bases in between. This chain's CDR3 is CATTRALNPEKLFF. CDR3 nucleotides: TGTGCCACTACCAGGGCCCTAAATCCTGAAAAACTGTTTTTT.

V usage is TRBV12-3 or TRBV12-4 and J usage is TRBJ2-2, with 7 bases identical to TRBD1. V shed 6 bases, J shed 6 bases, and the junction held 7 bases outside the gene matches. The CDR3 has 14 amino acids. The CDR3 here is CASSPTGVAGELFF. The DNA of the CDR3 is TGTGCCAGCAGCCCAACAGGGGTCGCCGGGGAGCTGTTTTTT.